This TCR beta chain was observed in a study of blood T cells in healthy people across ages. Study-wide findings and caveats: TCR beta diversity per million T cells fell roughly linearly with age.

Next came a second PCR, run for about 6 to 12 cycles, which used a sample-barcoded 5' primer along with a J-beta primer mix. Via MiXCR, TCRdb re-called the 5' RACE reads, giving one row per CDR3 protein. The table lists about 940,000 distinct CDR3 sequences, around 48% of them singletons, with about an eighth in the top ten. In regard to this clonotype: Antigen: not known.

This CDR3 contains 13 residues. Germline CDR1 DFQATT, CDR2 SNEGSKA (reference sequence). The rearrangement links TRBV20-1 to TRBJ2-7, with 7 bases fitting TRBD1. The sequencing sample was made of blood. The sequence was obtained from a man younger than 45 in good health. The CDR3 here is CSCITGAAYEQYF. The CDR3 DNA reads TGCAGCTGTATCACAGGGGCCGCCTACGAGCAGTACTTC.